One sample yielded the 29 T cell receptor beta chains listed below, sequenced in a study of blood T cell repertoires in COVID-19. The repertoire was sequenced with immunoSEQ multiplex PCR; TCRdb's copy has only in-frame clones and lacks some. Of about 250,000 clones listed, about 90% are singletons. Material for sequencing was peripheral blood. The source of these receptors is a young man with active or convalescent COVID-19.

The chain carries TRBV28 and TRBJ1-5; D might be TRBD1 (6 bases). The CDR3 covers 14 residues. Germline V gives CDR1 MDHEN, CDR2 SYDVKM. Trimming removed 3 bases from V and 5 bases from J, with 11 bases in between. The CDR3 DNA follows: TGTGCCAGCAGTTTGGGGGGGGCCTATCAGCCCCAGCATTTT. Translating it yields CASSLGGAYQPQHF.

This clone was found many times. The J gene is TRBJ2-6, the V gene TRBV28; 7 nucleotides match TRBD1. Losses at the gene ends were 7 bases for V and 2 bases for J; bases not matched to a gene: 8. CDR1 and CDR2 (germline): MDHEN, SYDVKM. The CDR3 consists of 16 residues. The CDR3: CASTQGEHPGANVLTF. DNA of the CDR3: TGTGCCAGCACGCAGGGGGAACACCCTGGGGCCAACGTCCTGACTTTC.

The V gene is TRBV28, the J gene TRBJ1-4; D remains unclear. CDR3 size: 15 residues. Trimming removed 5 bases at V and 7 bases at J, with 17 bases between. CDR1 is MDHEN and CDR2 is SYDVKM in the germline V gene. DNA for the CDR3: TGTGCCAGCAGTCTACCGGGTTCCGGGAGTGAAAAACTGTTTTTT. This gives the protein CASSLPGSGSEKLFF.

The CDR3 loop is CASSQDREGAWYSPLHF. For the CDR3, the DNA is TGCGCCAGCAGCCAAGATCGGGAGGGGGCTTGGTACTCACCCCTCCACTTT. The chain has TRBV4-3 and TRBJ1-6; TRBD1 agrees at 7 bases. V lost 0 bases and J lost 10; bases outside the gene matches: 12. Germline CDR1 is LGHNA and CDR2 is YSLEER. The CDR3 runs to 17 residues.

This chain joins TRBV14 and TRBJ2-1; 10 bases line up with TRBD2. The V and J ends lost 4 bases and 6 bases, in that order; junction bases with no gene match: 21. The germline V gene encodes CDR1 SGHDN and CDR2 FVKESK. The CDR3 is 20 residues long. CDR3 protein: CASSLTQGLAGAGMFNEQFF. DNA of the CDR3: TGTGCCAGCAGCCTTACACAGGGGCTAGCGGGAGCTGGTATGTTCAATGAGCAGTTCTTC.

The gene calls are TRBV10-2 and TRBJ2-7, with 9 bases lining up with TRBD1. The length of the CDR3 is 14 residues. V gave up 10 bases and J gave up 0 bases; unmatched junction bases: 7. The germline V gene has CDR1 WSHSY and CDR2 SAAADI. CDR3 nucleotides: TGCGCCACCCTATCGACAGGGGGCTCCTACGAGCAGTACTTC. Translating gives CATLSTGGSYEQYF.

The chain couples TRBV19 to TRBJ2-1; 8 nucleotides align to TRBD2. Looked up from germline, CDR1 is LNHDA and CDR2 is SQIVND (reference sequence). The CDR3 is 14 amino acids. The trim removed 7 bases at V and 8 bases at J, leaving 10 bases unmatched. CDR3 DNA sequence: TGTGCCAGTAACTTGGGATTCGGGGGGGATGAGCAGTTCTTC. This gives the protein CASNLGFGGDEQFF.

The J gene is TRBJ2-1, the V gene TRBV24-1; 9 nucleotides match TRBD1. V dropped 11 bases and J dropped 3; count of bases not matched to a gene: 7. This CDR3 is built from 14 residues. CDR1 and CDR2 (germline): KGHDR, SFDVKD. CDR3 sequence reads: CAIESDRGYNEQFF. The CDR3 DNA is TGTGCCATCGAGTCGGACAGGGGCTACAATGAGCAGTTCTTC.

This CDR3 reads CASSYHRRRDRESNQPQHF. For the CDR3, the DNA is TGTGCCAGCAGCTATCACCGGAGACGGGACAGGGAGAGCAATCAGCCCCAGCATTTT. The chain links TRBV7-8 to TRBJ1-5; 9 bases line up with TRBD1. Germline loops: CDR1 SGHVS, CDR2 FQNEAQ. J was trimmed by 1 base and V by 4 bases; bases with no gene match: 14. This CDR3 spans 19 amino acids.

The rearrangement links TRBV10-3 to TRBJ2-7; possible D gene TRBD2, 6 bases. Trimming took 0 bases from V and 4 from J, leaving 7 bases between them. Looked up from germline, CDR1 is ENHRY and CDR2 is SYGVKD. The CDR3 totals 13 residues. The CDR3 sequence: CAISESGGYEQYF. The CDR3 DNA reads as TGTGCCATCAGTGAGTCCGGGGGTTACGAGCAGTACTTC.

This clone was recorded once. This chain connects TRBV6-6 to TRBJ2-7; 9 nucleotides agree with TRBD1. This CDR3 has 15 amino acids. Germline assignment: CDR1 MNHNY and CDR2 SVGAGI (reference sequence). The J segment lost 5 bases and the V segment lost 2 bases, leaving 7 bases of the junction unmatched. CDR3 in amino acids: CASSYPLQGAHEQYF. As DNA, the CDR3 is TGTGCCAGCAGTTACCCTCTACAGGGGGCCCACGAGCAGTACTTC.

CDR3 nucleotides: TGTGCCTGGAGTGAGGGGTTCGGCACTGAAGCTTTCTTT. It encodes CAWSEGFGTEAFF. This rearrangement joins TRBV30 to TRBJ1-1, with D perhaps TRBD1 (5 bases). The CDR3 is 13 amino acids. Trimming took 1 base from V and 4 from J, leaving 10 bases between them. Germline V gives CDR1 GTSNPN, CDR2 SVGIG (reference sequence).

The chain recombines TRBV27 with TRBJ2-7; D is possibly TRBD1 (5 bases). The CDR3 loop spans 16 amino acids. Deletions cut 7 bases from V and 3 bases from J, with 22 bases between. Per germline, CDR1 MNHEY and CDR2 SMNVEV (reference sequence). For the CDR3, the DNA is TGTGCCAGCACCAAAAGGGGTCCCCAAGCGATCTACGAGCAGTACTTC. This gives the protein CASTKRGPQAIYEQYF.

This clone was observed a few times. The rearrangement uses TRBV28 and TRBJ2-7; TRBD2 agrees at 10 bases. The CDR3 runs to 16 residues. With 4 bases clipped from V and 3 bases from J, the junction kept 9 bases outside the gene matches. Looked up from germline, CDR1 is MDHEN and CDR2 is SYDVKM. CDR3 sequence (DNA): TGTGCCAGCAGTTCCCCTAGGGAGCGGGAGGGCTACGAGCAGTACTTC. This codes for CASSSPREREGYEQYF.

The chain links TRBV28 to TRBJ2-1; no firm D call. Trimming stripped 10 bases from V and 7 bases from J, with 11 bases between. The V gene's germline CDR1 is MDHEN and CDR2 SYDVKM. The CDR3 totals 11 residues. CDR3 residues: CATRGYNEQFF. For the CDR3, the DNA is TGTGCCACGAGAGGTTATAATGAGCAGTTCTTC.

The chain couples TRBV5-1 to TRBJ1-1, with 7 bases fitting TRBD1. In germline, CDR1 is SGHRS, CDR2 YFSETQ. After removal of 4 bases from V and 1 base from J, the junction contained 4 bases not matched to a gene. The CDR3 totals 14 residues. The CDR3 sequence is CASSHRGANTEAFF. The CDR3 DNA sequence: TGCGCCAGCAGCCACAGGGGTGCGAACACTGAAGCTTTCTTT.

J is TRBJ2-7 and V is TRBV6-5; D might be TRBD1 (6 bases). Germline V gives CDR1 MNHEY, CDR2 SVGAGI. The CDR3 contains 13 residues. V lost 2 bases and J lost 3, with 8 bases in between. CDR3 nucleotides: TGTGCCAGCAGTTACGTACAGGGCTACGAGCAGTACTTC. Translating it yields CASSYVQGYEQYF.

The genes are TRBV9 and TRBJ2-1; TRBD1 might be the D (5 bases). Germline V gives CDR1 SGDLS, CDR2 YYNGEE. The CDR3 sequence is 16 residues long. The germline V and J ends were trimmed by 1 base and 6 bases, with 17 bases remaining between them. The CDR3 is CASSVMRQGSRNEQFF. The CDR3 DNA sequence: TGTGCCAGCAGCGTAATGAGGCAGGGCTCCCGCAATGAGCAGTTCTTC. The full variable domain, rest sourced from reference TRBV9 and TRBJ2-1, is DSGVTQTPKHLITATGQRVTLRCSPRSGDLSVYWYQQSLDQGLQFLIQYYNGEERAKGNILERFSAQQFPDLHSELNLSSLELGDSALYFCASSVMRQGSRNEQFFGPGTRLTVL.

The chain couples TRBV28 to TRBJ2-7; the D gene is possibly TRBD1 (5 bases). The CDR3 spans 15 residues. Per germline, CDR1 MDHEN and CDR2 SYDVKM. Trimming shortened V by 7 bases and J by 2 bases, and 18 bases separated the two germline ends. The CDR3 sequence is CASTPTAKRTYEQYF. DNA of the CDR3: TGTGCCAGCACTCCGACAGCAAAAAGAACCTACGAGCAGTACTTC.

This chain links TRBV29-1 with TRBJ2-7; no reliable D call. The CDR3 consists of 13 residues. V was pared by 7 bases and J by 2 bases, with 15 bases between. Germline V gene data show CDR1 as SQVTM and CDR2 as ANQGSEA. The CDR3 nucleotides read TGCAGCGCCGAAGAGACACTGACCTACGAGCAGTACTTC. The encoded protein is CSAEETLTYEQYF.

The chain couples TRBV5-1 to TRBJ1-1; D call uncertain. Germline V CDR1 and CDR2: SGHRS, YFSETQ. The CDR3 length is 14 residues. Trimming took 1 base from V and 3 from J, leaving 10 bases between them. CDR3 in amino acids: CASSLFSVDTEAFF. CDR3 nucleotides: TGCGCCAGCAGCTTGTTCAGTGTCGACACTGAAGCTTTCTTT.

The chain joins TRBV4-3 to TRBJ2-1; TRBD2 agrees at 10 bases. The V segment lost 5 bases and the J segment 2 bases; nucleotides outside the gene matches: 3. The CDR3 is 15 residues long. Germline CDR1 is LGHNA and CDR2 is YSLEER. CDR3 region: CASSKSGGAYNEQFF. DNA of the CDR3: TGCGCCAGCAGCAAAAGCGGGGGGGCCTACAATGAGCAGTTCTTC.

The gene calls are TRBV2 and TRBJ2-3, with 8 bases identical to TRBD2. Germline V gene sequence: CDR1 SNHLY, CDR2 FYNNEI. The ends lost 3 bases at V and 4 bases at J; junction bases unmatched: 6. There are 15 residues in the CDR3. In DNA, the CDR3 is TGTGCCAGCAGTGAGCGGGAGGTTTGGGCAGATACGCAGTATTTT. Its protein product is CASSEREVWADTQYF.

The genes are TRBV4-1 and TRBJ2-2, with 8 nucleotides matching TRBD1. This CDR3 contains 17 residues. The V segment lost 2 bases and the J segment 0 bases; nucleotides outside the gene matches: 5. CDR1 and CDR2 (germline): MGHRA, YSYEKL. The CDR3 coding sequence is TGCGCCAGCAGCCAACCGCCGACAGGGGCGAACACCGGGGAGCTGTTTTTT. Translated: CASSQPPTGANTGELFF.

The rearrangement uses TRBV6-2 or TRBV6-3 and TRBJ1-1, with D possibly TRBD1 on 6 matching bases. The V and J ends lost 6 bases and 5 bases respectively, with 16 bases between them. This CDR3 comprises 14 residues. Germline CDR1 is MNHEY and CDR2 is SVGEGT. CDR3 DNA sequence: TGTGCCAGCAGCCCTTTCAGGGGTATAACTGAAGCTTTCTTT. The encoded protein is CASSPFRGITEAFF.

This chain connects TRBV11-3 to TRBJ1-1, with D hard to call. CDR1 and CDR2 from the germline V gene are SGHNT and YENEEA. Trimming removed 2 bases at V and 2 bases at J, with 9 bases between. This CDR3 comprises 14 residues. CDR3 sequence reads: CASSLKRSNTEAFF. The CDR3 DNA sequence: TGTGCCAGCAGCTTAAAGCGGAGTAACACTGAAGCTTTCTTT.

CDR3: CASSLRLAGGKRYNEQFF. The CDR3 DNA reads TGTGCCAGCAGTCTCCGACTAGCGGGGGGCAAACGTTACAATGAGCAGTTCTTC. The chain employs TRBV6-2 or TRBV6-3 and TRBJ2-1; 13 bases line up with TRBD2. Germline CDR1 MNHEY, CDR2 SVGEGT. V lost 5 bases to trimming and J lost 4 bases; unmatched junction nucleotides: 11. This CDR3 comprises 18 residues.

V usage is TRBV28 and J usage is TRBJ2-7, with D perhaps matching TRBD1 (5 bases). V lost 7 bases and J lost 3, with 16 bases in between. Germline CDR1 is MDHEN and CDR2 is SYDVKM. The CDR3 consists of 14 residues. The CDR3 protein is CASTLTDRFYEQYF. Written as DNA, the CDR3 is TGTGCCAGCACCTTGACAGACAGATTCTACGAGCAGTACTTC.

This clone has just one count. V and J are TRBV5-5 and TRBJ2-2; TRBD2 agrees at 11 bases. The germline V gene has CDR1 SGHKS and CDR2 YYEKEE (reference sequence). CDR3 length equals 16 residues. Trimming removed 6 bases from V and 5 bases from J; junction bases left unmatched: 9. CDR3 nucleotide sequence: TGTGCCAGCACAGTTTCTGGGACTAGCGGAACCGGGGAGCTGTTTTTT. Protein sequence: CASTVSGTSGTGELFF.